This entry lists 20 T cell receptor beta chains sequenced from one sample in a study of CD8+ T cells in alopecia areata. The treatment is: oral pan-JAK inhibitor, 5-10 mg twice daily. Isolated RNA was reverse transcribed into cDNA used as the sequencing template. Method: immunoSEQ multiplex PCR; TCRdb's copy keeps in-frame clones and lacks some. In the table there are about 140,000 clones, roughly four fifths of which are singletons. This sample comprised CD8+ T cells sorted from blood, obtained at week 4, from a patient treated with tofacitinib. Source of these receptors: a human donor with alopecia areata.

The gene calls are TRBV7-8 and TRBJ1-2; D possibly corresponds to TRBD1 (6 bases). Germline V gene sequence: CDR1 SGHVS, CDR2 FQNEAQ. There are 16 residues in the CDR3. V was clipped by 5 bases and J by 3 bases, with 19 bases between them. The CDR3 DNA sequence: TGTGCCAGCAGCCAGGGGTCGACGGGCGGTTACTATGGCTACACCTTC. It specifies CASSQGSTGGYYGYTF.

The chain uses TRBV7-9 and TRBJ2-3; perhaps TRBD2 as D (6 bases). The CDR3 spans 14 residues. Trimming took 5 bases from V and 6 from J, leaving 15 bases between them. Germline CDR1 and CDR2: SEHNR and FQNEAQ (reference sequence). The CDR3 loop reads CASSLGRRGDTQYF. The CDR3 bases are TGTGCCAGCAGCCTCGGACGTCGGGGGGATACGCAGTATTTT.

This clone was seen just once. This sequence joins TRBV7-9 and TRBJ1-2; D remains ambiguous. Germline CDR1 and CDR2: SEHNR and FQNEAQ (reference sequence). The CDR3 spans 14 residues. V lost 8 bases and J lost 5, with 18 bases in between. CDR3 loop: CASYGLEGFYGYTF. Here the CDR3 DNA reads TGTGCCAGCTACGGATTGGAAGGCTTTTATGGCTACACCTTC. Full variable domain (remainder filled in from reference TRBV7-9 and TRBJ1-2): DTGVSQNPRHKITKRGQNVTFRCDPISEHNRLYWYRQTLGQGPEFLTYFQNEAQLEKSRLLSDRFSAERPKGSFSTLEIQRTEQGDSAMYLCASYGLEGFYGYTFGSGTRLTVV.

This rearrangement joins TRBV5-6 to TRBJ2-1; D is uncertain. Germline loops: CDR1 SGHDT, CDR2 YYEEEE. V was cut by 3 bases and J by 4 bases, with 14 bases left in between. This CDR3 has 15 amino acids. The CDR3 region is CASSSYQVSYNEQFF. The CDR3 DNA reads TGTGCCAGCAGCTCCTACCAGGTATCGTACAATGAGCAGTTCTTC.

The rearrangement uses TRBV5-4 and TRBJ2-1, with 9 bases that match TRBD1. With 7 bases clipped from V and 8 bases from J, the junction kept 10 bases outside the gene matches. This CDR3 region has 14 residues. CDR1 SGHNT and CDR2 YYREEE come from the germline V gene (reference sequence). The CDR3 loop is CASGRTGELDEQFF. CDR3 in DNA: TGTGCCAGCGGGAGGACAGGGGAGTTAGATGAGCAGTTCTTC. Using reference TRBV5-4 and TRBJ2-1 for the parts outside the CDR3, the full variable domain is ETGVTQSPTHLIKTRGQQVTLRCSSQSGHNTVSWYQQALGQGPQFIFQYYREEENGRGNFPPRFSGLQFPNYSSELNVNALELDDSALYLCASGRTGELDEQFFGPGTRLTVL.

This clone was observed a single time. CDR3 sequence (DNA): TGCAGCCCTCCGGAGGACAGGGTGGGCACTGAAGCTTTCTTT. Its translation: CSPPEDRVGTEAFF. The chain recombines TRBV29-1 with TRBJ1-1; 8 nucleotides agree with TRBD1. CDR1 SQVTM and CDR2 ANQGSEA come from the germline V gene. This CDR3 comprises 14 residues. Germline trimming cut 8 bases from V and 4 bases from J; bases unmatched to any gene: 12.

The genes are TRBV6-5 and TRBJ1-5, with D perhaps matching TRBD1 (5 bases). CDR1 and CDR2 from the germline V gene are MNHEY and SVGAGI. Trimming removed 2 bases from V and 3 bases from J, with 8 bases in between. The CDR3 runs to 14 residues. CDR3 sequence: CASSYGGYNQPQHF. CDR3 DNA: TGTGCCAGCAGTTACGGGGGATACAATCAGCCCCAGCATTTT.

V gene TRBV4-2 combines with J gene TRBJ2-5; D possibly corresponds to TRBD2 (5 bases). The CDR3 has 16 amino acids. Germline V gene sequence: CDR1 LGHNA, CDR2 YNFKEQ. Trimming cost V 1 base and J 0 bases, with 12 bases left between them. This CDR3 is CASSQARGTHQETQYF. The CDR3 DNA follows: TGTGCCAGCAGCCAAGCACGGGGAACACACCAAGAGACCCAGTACTTC.

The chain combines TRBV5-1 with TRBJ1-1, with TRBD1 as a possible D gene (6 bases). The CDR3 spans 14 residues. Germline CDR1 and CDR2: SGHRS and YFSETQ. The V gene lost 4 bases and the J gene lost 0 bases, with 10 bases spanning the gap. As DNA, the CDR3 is TGCGCCAGCAGCCTCAGGGGATTGAACACTGAAGCTTTCTTT. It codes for CASSLRGLNTEAFF.

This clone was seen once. The CDR3 here is CASSPDQGAYEQYF. DNA for the CDR3: TGTGCCAGCAGCCCGGACCAGGGGGCCTACGAGCAGTACTTC. The J gene is TRBJ2-7, the V gene TRBV7-9, with TRBD1 matching 7 bases. Germline CDR1 is SEHNR and CDR2 is FQNEAQ (reference sequence). V dropped 5 bases and J dropped 2; count of bases not matched to a gene: 6. This CDR3 is built from 14 residues.

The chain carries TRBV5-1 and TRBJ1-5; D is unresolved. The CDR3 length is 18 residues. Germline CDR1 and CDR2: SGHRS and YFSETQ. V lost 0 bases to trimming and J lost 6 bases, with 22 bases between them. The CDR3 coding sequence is TGCGCCAGCAGCTTGGCCATCGAGGTCTTTAGGGAAAGTCAGCCCCAGCATTTT. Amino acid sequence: CASSLAIEVFRESQPQHF. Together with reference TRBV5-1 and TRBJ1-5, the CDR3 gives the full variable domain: KAGVTQTPRYLIKTRGQQVTLSCSPISGHRSVSWYQQTPGQGLQFLFEYFSETQRNKGNFPGRFSGRQFSNSRSEMNVSTLELGDSALYLCASSLAIEVFRESQPQHFGDGTRLSIL.

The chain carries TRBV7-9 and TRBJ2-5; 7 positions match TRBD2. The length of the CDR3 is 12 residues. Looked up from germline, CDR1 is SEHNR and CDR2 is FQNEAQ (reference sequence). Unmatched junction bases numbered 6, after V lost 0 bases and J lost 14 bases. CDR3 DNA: TGTGCCAGCAGCTTAGCCTCCCCGGGACTATACTTC. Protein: CASSLASPGLYF.

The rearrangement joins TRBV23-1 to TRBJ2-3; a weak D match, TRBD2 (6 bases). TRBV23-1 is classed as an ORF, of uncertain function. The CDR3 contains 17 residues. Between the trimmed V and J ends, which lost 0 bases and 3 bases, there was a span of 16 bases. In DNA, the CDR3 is TGCGCCAGCAGTCAATCGAGGACTACCACCGGTACAGATACGCAGTATTTT. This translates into CASSQSRTTTGTDTQYF.

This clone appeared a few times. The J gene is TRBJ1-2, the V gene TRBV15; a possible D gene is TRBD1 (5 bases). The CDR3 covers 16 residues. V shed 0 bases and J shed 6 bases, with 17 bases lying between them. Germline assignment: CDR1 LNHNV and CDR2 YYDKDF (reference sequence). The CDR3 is CATSRDLGQGHHGYTF. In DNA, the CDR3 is TGTGCCACCAGCAGAGATTTGGGGCAGGGTCATCATGGCTACACCTTC.

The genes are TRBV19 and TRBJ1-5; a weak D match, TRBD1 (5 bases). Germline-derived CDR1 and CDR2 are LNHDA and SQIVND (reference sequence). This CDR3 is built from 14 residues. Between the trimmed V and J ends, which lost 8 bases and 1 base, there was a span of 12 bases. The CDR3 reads CASWMGGSNQPQHF. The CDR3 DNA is TGTGCCAGTTGGATGGGGGGGAGCAATCAGCCCCAGCATTTT.

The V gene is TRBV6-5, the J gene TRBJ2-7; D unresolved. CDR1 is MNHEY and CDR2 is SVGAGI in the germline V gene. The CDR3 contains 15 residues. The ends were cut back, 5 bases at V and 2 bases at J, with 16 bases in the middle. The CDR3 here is CASSRDTFVTYEQYF. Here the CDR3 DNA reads TGTGCCAGCAGTAGAGACACGTTCGTGACCTACGAGCAGTACTTC.

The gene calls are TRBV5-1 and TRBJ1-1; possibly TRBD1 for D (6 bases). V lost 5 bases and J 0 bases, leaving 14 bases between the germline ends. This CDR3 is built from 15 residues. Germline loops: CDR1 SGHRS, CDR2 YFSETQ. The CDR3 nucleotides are TGCGCCAGCAGTACAGGACAGACCATGAACACTGAAGCTTTCTTT. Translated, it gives CASSTGQTMNTEAFF.

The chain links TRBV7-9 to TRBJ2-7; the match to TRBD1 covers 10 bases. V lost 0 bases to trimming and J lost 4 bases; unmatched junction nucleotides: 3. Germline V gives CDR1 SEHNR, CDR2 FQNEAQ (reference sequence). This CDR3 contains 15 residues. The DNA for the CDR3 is TGTGCCAGCAGCTTAGCCGGGACAGGGGTTTACGAGCAGTACTTC. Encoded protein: CASSLAGTGVYEQYF.

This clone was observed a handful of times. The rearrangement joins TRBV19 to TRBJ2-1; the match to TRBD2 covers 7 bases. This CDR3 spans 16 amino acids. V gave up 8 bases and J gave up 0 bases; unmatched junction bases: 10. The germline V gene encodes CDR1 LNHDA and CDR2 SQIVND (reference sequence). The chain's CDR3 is CASRPEGGYSYNEQFF. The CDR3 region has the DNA TGTGCCAGTCGCCCAGAGGGAGGGTACTCCTACAATGAGCAGTTCTTC.

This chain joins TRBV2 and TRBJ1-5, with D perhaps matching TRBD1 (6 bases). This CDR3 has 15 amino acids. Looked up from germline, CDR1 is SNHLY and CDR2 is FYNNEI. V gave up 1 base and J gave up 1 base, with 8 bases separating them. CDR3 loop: CASSEGTASNQPQHF. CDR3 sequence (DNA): TGTGCCAGCAGTGAAGGGACAGCCAGCAATCAGCCCCAGCATTTT. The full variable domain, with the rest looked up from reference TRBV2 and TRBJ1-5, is EPEVTQTPSHQVTQMGQEVILRCVPISNHLYFYWYRQILGQKVEFLVSFYNNEISEKSEIFDDQFSVERPDGSNFTLKIRSTKLEDSAMYFCASSEGTASNQPQHFGDGTRLSIL.